This TCR beta chain was documented in a study of Graves' ophthalmopathy and Graves' hyperthyroidism (dated by TCRdb to 2017 to 2018). Some background on the complete study: Peripheral blood was collected at initial diagnosis, prior to any treatment. TCR beta repertoire signatures were used to distinguish Graves' ophthalmopathy from Graves' hyperthyroidism and to predict progression to ophthalmopathy. In total, 135 blood samples were TCR-sequenced: some 43 ophthalmopathy, about 75 hyperthyroidism and some 17 hyperthyroidism-to-ophthalmopathy patients. A discovery set of 100 patients (approximately 45 ophthalmopathy, fewer than 60 stable hyperthyroidism) was enrolled to explore V-J signatures distinguishing ophthalmopathy from hyperthyroidism. An independent validation cohort comprised 18 hyperthyroidism patients and 15 to 17 patients who later progressed from hyperthyroidism to ophthalmopathy. In roughly 6 hyperthyroidism patients, T-cell repertoires of thyroid tissue and blood were compared. Once sampling was done, hyperthyroidism patients were given methimazole at a starting dose of 30 mg daily, while ophthalmopathy patients were given high-dose intravenous methylprednisolone. The 100 or so discovery patients were divided at random into training and test sets in a 7:3 ratio.

For repertoire sequencing, the TCR beta CDR3 regions were amplified from RNA transcripts. A first-round RT-PCR used HTBI primers with the Qiagen OneStep RT-PCR kit, followed by a second-round multiplex PCR, size selection and purification. The libraries underwent paired-end sequencing with 100 bp reads on an Illumina HiSeq2000. The authors processed their data as follows. Reads were processed with SOAPnuke, discarding reads with adapters, uncalled bases, mean Phred below 15, or no exact constant-primer or identifier match. COPE v1.2.5 was used to merge high-quality paired reads. Each unique nucleotide sequence was defined as a clonotype, and clonotypes were aligned to IMGT TRB V, D and J references with MiTCR v1.1. The analysis was limited to V-J combinations with a frequency above 0.0001, which together covered approximately 99% of repertoires. A TCR clonal expansion and chaos score per V-J combination was defined as the ratio of F50 clonal expansion to chaos observed in the TCRdist matrix. Welch's t-statistics and random forest were used to reduce the features to about 14 V-J combinations, which were then used as input to a naive Bayes classifier. Thyroid-blood repertoire similarity was quantified with the Morisita-Horn index. TCRdb itself trimmed the public reads at Q25 with fastp, ran MiXCR and retained productive beta chains. When rows share a CDR3 protein, they turn into one entry using the most common DNA and genes. The V and J calls and clone size are TCRdb's, not the authors'. For this sample the table gives roughly 500,000 distinct CDR3 sequences, of which around 14% were detected only once. The ten largest clones capture 8% to 10% of the sample.

On this clonotype itself: Its specific antigen is unknown. An end of the junction does not agree with germline; a read error may underlie this.

Reading from cysteine to phenylalanine, the CDR3 counts 12 amino acids. The kept DNA is CDR3 alone, 36 bases in frame from the first base. As encoded in the germline V gene, CDR1 is MNHNS while CDR2 is SASEGT. Beyond this particular receptor, the publication reports: No statistical method was used to set the sample size in advance, and the investigators knew which group each participant was assigned to. In cross-validation, the 13-signature model distinguished ophthalmopathy from stable hyperthyroidism with around 90% sensitivity and 81.08% specificity, while in the test set the corresponding values were approximately 79% and 70%. In validation, the model predicted ophthalmopathy progression with about 70% sensitivity and approximately 78% specificity; eleven to twelve predicted patients were CT-confirmed with GO in a median of roughly 6.8 months. Most of the expanded thyroid clonotypes with a frequency above 0.001 were also detected in blood, and it was suggested that the thyroid immune response may be reflected by blood repertoires.

Patients with ophthalmopathy had moderately to severely active disease, with a Clinical Activity Score of 3 or more, a NOSPECS grade of 4 or more, and a disease duration of less than 3 months. Patients with other autoimmune diseases, uncontrolled infections, pregnancy or lactation were excluded. Diagnosis was based on clinical symptoms, serum thyroxine, TRAb, thyroid ultrasound and orbital computed tomography. Using Ficoll-Paque density gradient centrifugation, PBMCs were isolated from 10 ml of fresh peripheral blood. Total RNA was extracted using Trizol reagent, and RNA quality was checked on an Agilent 2100 Bioanalyzer.

The rearrangement joined TRBV6-1 to TRBJ1-1; perhaps TRBD1 is the D gene, with 5 bases matching. The sequenced sample consisted of blood. The sequence was obtained from a woman aged 25 to 45 with Graves' ophthalmopathy. Donor details come from another sample of the same person, matched by shared clones. The nucleotide sequence is TGTGCCAGCAGGGGGGTGGGGACTGAAGCTTGCTTT. The resulting protein is CASRGVGTEACF.